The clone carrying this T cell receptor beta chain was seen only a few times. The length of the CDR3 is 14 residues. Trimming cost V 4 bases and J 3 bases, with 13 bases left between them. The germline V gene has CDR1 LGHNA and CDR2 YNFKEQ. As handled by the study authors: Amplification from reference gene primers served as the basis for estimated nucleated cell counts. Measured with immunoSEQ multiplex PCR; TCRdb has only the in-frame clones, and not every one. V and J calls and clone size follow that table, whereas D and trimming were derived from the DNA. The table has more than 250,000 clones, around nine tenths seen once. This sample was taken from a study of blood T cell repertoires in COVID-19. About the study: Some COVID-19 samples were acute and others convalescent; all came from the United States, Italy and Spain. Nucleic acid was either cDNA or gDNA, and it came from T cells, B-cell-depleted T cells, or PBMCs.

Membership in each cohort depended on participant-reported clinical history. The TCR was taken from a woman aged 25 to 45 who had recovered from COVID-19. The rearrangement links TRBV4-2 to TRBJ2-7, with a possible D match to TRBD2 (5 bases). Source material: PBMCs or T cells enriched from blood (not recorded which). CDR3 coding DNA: TGTGCCAGCAGCCCAGAGGACTGGTACTACGAGCAGTACTTC. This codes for CASSPEDWYYEQYF.